This T cell receptor (beta chain) was captured in a study of OX40 agonist ivuxolimab in advanced cancers. The table came from immunoSEQ multiplex PCR; TCRdb's copy has only in-frame clones and leaves some out. The data hold 65,000 to 100,000 clones, with about 81% observed a single time. Germline CDR1 is MDHEN and CDR2 is SYDVKM. V was trimmed by 3 bases and J by 9 bases, leaving 18 bases between them. This CDR3 region has 14 residues. The chain recombines TRBV28 with TRBJ2-7, with D perhaps TRBD2 (5 bases). Here the sequenced sample was CD4+ or CD8+ T cells sorted from blood, taken in a trial of the OX40 agonist ivuxolimab. The sequence was obtained from an adult with an advanced solid tumor such as melanoma, head and neck, liver or kidney cancer. CDR3 nucleotides: TGTGCCAGCAGTTTCCCGCGACCGACTACGAGGCAGTACTTC. It specifies CASSFPRPTTRQYF.